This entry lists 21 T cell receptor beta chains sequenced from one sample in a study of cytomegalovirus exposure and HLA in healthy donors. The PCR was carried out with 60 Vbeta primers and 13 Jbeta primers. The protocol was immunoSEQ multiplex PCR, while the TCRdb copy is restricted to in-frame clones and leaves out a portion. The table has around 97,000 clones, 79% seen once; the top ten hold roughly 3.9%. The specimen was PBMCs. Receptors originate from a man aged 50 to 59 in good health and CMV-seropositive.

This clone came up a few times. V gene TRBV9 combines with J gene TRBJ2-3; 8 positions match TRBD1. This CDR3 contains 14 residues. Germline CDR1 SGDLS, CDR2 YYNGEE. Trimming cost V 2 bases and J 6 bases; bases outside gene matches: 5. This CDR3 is CASSVLTGGDTQYF. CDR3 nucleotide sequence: TGTGCCAGCAGCGTCCTCACAGGGGGGGATACGCAGTATTTT.

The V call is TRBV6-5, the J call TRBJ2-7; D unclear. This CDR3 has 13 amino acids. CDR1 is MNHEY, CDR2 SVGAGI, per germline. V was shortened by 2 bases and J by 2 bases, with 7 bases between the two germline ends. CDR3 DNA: TGTGCCAGCAGTTACCGGCGGACCTACGAGCAGTACTTC. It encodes CASSYRRTYEQYF.

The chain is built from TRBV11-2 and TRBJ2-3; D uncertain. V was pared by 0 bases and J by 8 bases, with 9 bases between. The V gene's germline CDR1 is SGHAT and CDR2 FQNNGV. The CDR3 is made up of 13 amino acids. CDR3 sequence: CASSLERSGTQYF. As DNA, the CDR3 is TGTGCCAGCAGCTTAGAGCGTTCCGGTACGCAGTATTTT.

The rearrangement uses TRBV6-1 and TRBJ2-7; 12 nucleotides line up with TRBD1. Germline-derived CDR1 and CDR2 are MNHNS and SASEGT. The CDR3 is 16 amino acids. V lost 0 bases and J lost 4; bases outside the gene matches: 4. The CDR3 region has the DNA TGTGCCAGCAGTGAAGCGGGGACAGGGGGCTATTACGAGCAGTACTTC. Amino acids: CASSEAGTGGYYEQYF.

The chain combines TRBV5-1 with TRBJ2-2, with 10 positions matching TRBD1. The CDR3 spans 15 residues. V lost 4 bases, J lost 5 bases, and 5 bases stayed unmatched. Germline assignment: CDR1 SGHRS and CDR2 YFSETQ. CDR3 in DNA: TGCGCCAGCAGCAAAGACAGGGGGCGGACCGGGGAGCTGTTTTTT. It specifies CASSKDRGRTGELFF.

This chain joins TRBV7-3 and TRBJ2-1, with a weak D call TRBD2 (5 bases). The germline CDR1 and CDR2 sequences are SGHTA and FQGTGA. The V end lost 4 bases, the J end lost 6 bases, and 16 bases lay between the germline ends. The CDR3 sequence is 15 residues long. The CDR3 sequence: CASSSTRVRINEQFF. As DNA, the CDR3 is TGTGCCAGCAGCTCCACTAGAGTAAGGATCAATGAGCAGTTCTTC.

The CDR3 loop is CASSAGLAEVHEQYF. In DNA form, the CDR3 reads TGTGCCAGCAGCGCAGGACTAGCCGAGGTCCACGAGCAGTACTTC. The V call is TRBV9, the J call TRBJ2-7; 8 nucleotides line up with TRBD2. This CDR3 region has 15 residues. From germline, CDR1 is SGDLS and CDR2 YYNGEE. V lost 3 bases and J lost 5; bases outside the gene matches: 10. The full variable domain, in which reference TRBV9 and TRBJ2-7 provide the parts outside the CDR3, is DSGVTQTPKHLITATGQRVTLRCSPRSGDLSVYWYQQSLDQGLQFLIQYYNGEERAKGNILERFSAQQFPDLHSELNLSSLELGDSALYFCASSAGLAEVHEQYFGPGTRLTVT.

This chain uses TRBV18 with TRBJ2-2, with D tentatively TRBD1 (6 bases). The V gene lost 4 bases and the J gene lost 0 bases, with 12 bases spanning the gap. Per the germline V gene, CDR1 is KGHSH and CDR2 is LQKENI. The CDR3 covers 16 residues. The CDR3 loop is CASSRAGTPNTGELFF. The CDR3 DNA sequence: TGTGCCAGCTCACGCGCCGGGACACCGAACACCGGGGAGCTGTTTTTT.

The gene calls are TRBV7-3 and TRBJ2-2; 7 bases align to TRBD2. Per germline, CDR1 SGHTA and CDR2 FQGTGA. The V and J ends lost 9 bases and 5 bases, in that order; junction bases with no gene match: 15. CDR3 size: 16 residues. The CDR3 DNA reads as TGTGCCAGTCGAGAACGGGGAGGGGAGAGTACCGGGGAGCTGTTTTTT. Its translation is CASRERGGESTGELFF.

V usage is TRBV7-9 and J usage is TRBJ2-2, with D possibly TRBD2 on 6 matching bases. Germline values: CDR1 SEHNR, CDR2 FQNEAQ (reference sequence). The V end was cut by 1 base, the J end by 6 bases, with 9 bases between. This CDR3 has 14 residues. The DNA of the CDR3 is TGTGCCAGCAGCTTAGGGACTACGGCCGGGGAGCTGTTTTTT. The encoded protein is CASSLGTTAGELFF.

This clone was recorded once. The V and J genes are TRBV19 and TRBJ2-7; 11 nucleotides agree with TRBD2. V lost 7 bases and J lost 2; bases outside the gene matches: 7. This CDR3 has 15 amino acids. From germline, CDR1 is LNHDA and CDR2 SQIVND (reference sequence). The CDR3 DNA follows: TGTGCCAGTAATCCGGGACTAGCGGAAACCTACGAGCAGTACTTC. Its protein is CASNPGLAETYEQYF. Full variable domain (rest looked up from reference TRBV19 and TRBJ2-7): DGGITQSPKYLFRKEGQNVTLSCEQNLNHDAMYWYRQDPGQGLRLIYYSQIVNDFQKGDIAEGYSVSREKKESFPLTVTSAQKNPTAFYLCASNPGLAETYEQYFGPGTRLTVT.

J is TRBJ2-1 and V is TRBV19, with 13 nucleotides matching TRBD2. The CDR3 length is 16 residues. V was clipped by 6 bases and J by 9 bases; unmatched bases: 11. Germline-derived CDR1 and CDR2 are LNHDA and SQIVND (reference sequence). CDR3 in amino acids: CASSPGLAGRLTEQFF. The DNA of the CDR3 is TGTGCCAGTAGCCCGGGACTAGCGGGAAGGCTTACTGAGCAGTTCTTC.

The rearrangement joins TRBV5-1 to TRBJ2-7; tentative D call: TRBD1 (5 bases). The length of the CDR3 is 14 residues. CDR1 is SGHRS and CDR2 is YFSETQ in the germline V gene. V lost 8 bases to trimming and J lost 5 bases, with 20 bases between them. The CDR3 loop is CASKQESELDEQYF. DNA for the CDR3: TGCGCCAGTAAACAGGAATCCGAATTGGACGAGCAGTACTTC.

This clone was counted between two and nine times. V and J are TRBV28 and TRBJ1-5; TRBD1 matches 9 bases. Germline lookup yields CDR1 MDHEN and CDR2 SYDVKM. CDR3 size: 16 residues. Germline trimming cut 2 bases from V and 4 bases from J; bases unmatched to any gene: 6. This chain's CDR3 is CASSLTPQGANQPQHF. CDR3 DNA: TGTGCCAGCAGTTTAACCCCACAGGGGGCGAATCAGCCCCAGCATTTT.

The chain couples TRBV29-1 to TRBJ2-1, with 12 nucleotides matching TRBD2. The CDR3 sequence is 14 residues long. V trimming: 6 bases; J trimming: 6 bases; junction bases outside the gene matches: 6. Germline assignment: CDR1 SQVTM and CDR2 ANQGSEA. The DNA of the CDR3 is TGCAGCGTCGCGACTAGCGGGAGCGGCAATGAGCAGTTCTTC. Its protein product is CSVATSGSGNEQFF.

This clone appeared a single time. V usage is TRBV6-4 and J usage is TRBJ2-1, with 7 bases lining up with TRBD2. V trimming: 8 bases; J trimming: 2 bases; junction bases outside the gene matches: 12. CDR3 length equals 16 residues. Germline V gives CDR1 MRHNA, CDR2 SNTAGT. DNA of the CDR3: TGTGCCAGCCGAGTCGGAGCGGGAACCCCCTACAATGAGCAGTTCTTC. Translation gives CASRVGAGTPYNEQFF.

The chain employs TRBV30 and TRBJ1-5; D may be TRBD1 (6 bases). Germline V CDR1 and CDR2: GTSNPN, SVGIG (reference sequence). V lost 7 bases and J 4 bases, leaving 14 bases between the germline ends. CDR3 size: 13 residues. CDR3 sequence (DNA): TGTGCCTCTTACAGGGAAAGTAATCAGCCCCAGCATTTT. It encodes CASYRESNQPQHF.

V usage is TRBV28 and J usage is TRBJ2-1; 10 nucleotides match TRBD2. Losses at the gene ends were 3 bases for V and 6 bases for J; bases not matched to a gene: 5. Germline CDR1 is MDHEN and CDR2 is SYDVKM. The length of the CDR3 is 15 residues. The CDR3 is CASSLLAGGVNEQFF. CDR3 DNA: TGTGCCAGCAGTTTGTTAGCGGGAGGAGTCAATGAGCAGTTCTTC.

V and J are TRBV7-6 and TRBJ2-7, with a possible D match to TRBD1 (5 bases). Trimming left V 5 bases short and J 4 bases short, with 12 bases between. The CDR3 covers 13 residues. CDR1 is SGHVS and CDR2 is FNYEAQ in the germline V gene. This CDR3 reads CASSQDRAYEQYF. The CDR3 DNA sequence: TGTGCCAGCAGCCAAGACAGAGCTTACGAGCAGTACTTC. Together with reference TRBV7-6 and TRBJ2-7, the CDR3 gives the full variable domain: GAGVSQSPRYKVTKRGQDVALRCDPISGHVSLYWYRQALGQGPEFLTYFNYEAQQDKSGLPNDRFSAERPEGSISTLTIQRTEQRDSAMYRCASSQDRAYEQYFGPGTRLTVT.

CDR3 residues: CASGFGRGLRQGTLKGELFF. Here the CDR3 DNA reads TGTGCTAGTGGTTTTGGTAGGGGTTTGAGGCAAGGAACACTTAAAGGGGAGCTGTTTTTT. The chain joins TRBV12-5 to TRBJ2-2; TRBD1 is a possible D gene (5 bases). The germline V gene encodes CDR1 LGHNT and CDR2 FRNRAP. V lost 3 bases to trimming and J lost 8 bases, with 31 bases between them. The CDR3 has 20 residues.

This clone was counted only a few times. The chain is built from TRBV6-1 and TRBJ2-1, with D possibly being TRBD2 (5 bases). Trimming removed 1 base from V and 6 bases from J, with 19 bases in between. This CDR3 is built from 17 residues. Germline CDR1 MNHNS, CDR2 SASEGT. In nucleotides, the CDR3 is TGTGCCAGCAGTGAAGTAATAGGAGGTGCTATTATCAATGAGCAGTTCTTC. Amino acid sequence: CASSEVIGGAIINEQFF.